This is a list of T cell receptor beta chains from one sample in a study of CD8 T cells in Susac syndrome. TCRdb processed the immunoSEQ multiplex PCR reads anew with MiXCR; each CDR3 protein has one entry. Here the sample spans roughly 86,000 distinct CDR3 sequences, roughly 96% being singletons. Sequencing was performed on CD8+ T cells from PBMCs. These receptors came from a human donor with Susac syndrome. Each CDR3 is given with its conserved first and last residue. Each record gives: D gene, V gene, J gene, CDR3 protein. D genes are given only for firm matches.

D gene: NA; V gene: TRBV6-4; J gene: TRBJ2-3; CDR3 protein: CASSASGTDTQYF
D gene: NA; V gene: TRBV7-9; J gene: TRBJ2-5; CDR3 protein: CASSSNPPAIGSQYF
D gene: NA; V gene: TRBV30; J gene: TRBJ1-5; CDR3 protein: CAWSVGEDQPQHF
D gene: NA; V gene: TRBV5-6; J gene: TRBJ1-5; CDR3 protein: CASSLGPLNLHQPQHF
D gene: TRBD1; V gene: TRBV11-2; J gene: TRBJ1-2; CDR3 protein: CASSLDPRTGIYYGYTF
D gene: NA; V gene: TRBV7-6; J gene: TRBJ2-5; CDR3 protein: CASSLAGPQTQYF
D gene: NA; V gene: TRBV5-1; J gene: TRBJ1-1; CDR3 protein: CASSPALAFGEREAFF
D gene: TRBD1; V gene: TRBV5-4; J gene: TRBJ2-1; CDR3 protein: CASSLAGGFMDNEQFF
D gene: TRBD1; V gene: TRBV12-3/TRBV12-4; J gene: TRBJ1-6; CDR3 protein: CASHSGTANSPLHF
D gene: TRBD1; V gene: TRBV13; J gene: TRBJ2-1; CDR3 protein: CASSSTGAYNEQFF
D gene: NA; V gene: TRBV7-8; J gene: TRBJ2-7; CDR3 protein: CASSLTGSPYEQYF
D gene: NA; V gene: TRBV15; J gene: TRBJ1-1; CDR3 protein: CATSRVRGTEAFF
D gene: NA; V gene: TRBV20-1; J gene: TRBJ2-3; CDR3 protein: CSAREHVPGPSADTQYF
D gene: TRBD1; V gene: TRBV20-1; J gene: TRBJ2-5; CDR3 protein: CSAREGTGQETQYF
D gene: TRBD1; V gene: TRBV27; J gene: TRBJ1-6; CDR3 protein: CASSSRTGRYDSPLHF
D gene: TRBD1; V gene: TRBV20-1; J gene: TRBJ1-5; CDR3 protein: CSARERDRGPRGDQPQHF
D gene: NA; V gene: TRBV5-1; J gene: TRBJ1-5; CDR3 protein: CASSLSQGNQPQHF
D gene: NA; V gene: TRBV9; J gene: TRBJ2-3; CDR3 protein: CASSVTVSTDTQYF
D gene: TRBD1; V gene: TRBV20-1; J gene: TRBJ2-7; CDR3 protein: CSAWDRATEQYF
D gene: TRBD2; V gene: TRBV7-3; J gene: TRBJ2-1; CDR3 protein: CASSLTPGLGLHEQFF
D gene: TRBD1; V gene: TRBV28; J gene: TRBJ1-2; CDR3 protein: CASSLSTGGGYTF
D gene: NA; V gene: TRBV24-1; J gene: TRBJ2-5; CDR3 protein: CATSDFDGETQYF
D gene: TRBD1; V gene: TRBV9; J gene: TRBJ1-2; CDR3 protein: CASSYADRVGRNGYTF
D gene: NA; V gene: TRBV7-2; J gene: TRBJ1-2; CDR3 protein: CASSLGRTAYGYTF
D gene: NA; V gene: TRBV6-5; J gene: TRBJ2-5; CDR3 protein: CASSRGVNQETQYF
D gene: NA; V gene: TRBV2; J gene: TRBJ2-3; CDR3 protein: CASSAAVLVDTQYF
D gene: NA; V gene: TRBV5-6; J gene: TRBJ1-6; CDR3 protein: CASSSEQGVDSPLHF
D gene: TRBD1; V gene: TRBV5-1; J gene: TRBJ2-7; CDR3 protein: CASRGSDRGRNEQYF
D gene: TRBD2; V gene: TRBV5-1; J gene: TRBJ2-2; CDR3 protein: CASSLLKRRLAGSRGTGELFF
D gene: NA; V gene: TRBV4-1; J gene: TRBJ1-2; CDR3 protein: CASSQENGLFGYTF
D gene: TRBD1; V gene: TRBV7-9; J gene: TRBJ1-6; CDR3 protein: CASSPTLGTGKNSPLHF
D gene: NA; V gene: TRBV18; J gene: TRBJ2-3; CDR3 protein: CASSSWTESTDTQYF
D gene: NA; V gene: TRBV4-1; J gene: TRBJ1-4; CDR3 protein: CASSSRVGTNEKLFF
D gene: NA; V gene: TRBV15; J gene: TRBJ1-2; CDR3 protein: CATSSLMEAIYGYTF
D gene: TRBD1; V gene: TRBV9; J gene: TRBJ1-6; CDR3 protein: CASSVGQGSLNSPLHF
D gene: NA; V gene: TRBV30; J gene: TRBJ1-3; CDR3 protein: CAWSEGSQSSGNTIYF
D gene: NA; V gene: TRBV4-3; J gene: TRBJ1-1; CDR3 protein: CASSQPGGGTRQNTEAFF
D gene: TRBD1; V gene: TRBV20-1; J gene: TRBJ1-5; CDR3 protein: CSAPGTGGGSNQPQHF
D gene: NA; V gene: TRBV6-5; J gene: TRBJ1-1; CDR3 protein: CASSDQAFDTEAFF
D gene: NA; V gene: TRBV27; J gene: TRBJ1-4; CDR3 protein: CASRPAGGITNEKLFF
D gene: NA; V gene: TRBV9; J gene: TRBJ2-5; CDR3 protein: CASSAPGQRETQYF
D gene: TRBD1; V gene: TRBV20-1; J gene: TRBJ1-1; CDR3 protein: CSARDSTGRGADAFF
D gene: NA; V gene: TRBV20-1; J gene: TRBJ2-1; CDR3 protein: CSARVLSRGNEQFF
D gene: TRBD2; V gene: TRBV4-3; J gene: TRBJ2-7; CDR3 protein: CASSQDWLGGSEQYF
D gene: NA; V gene: TRBV10-3; J gene: TRBJ2-3; CDR3 protein: CAITRTPEGTDTQYF
D gene: NA; V gene: TRBV30; J gene: TRBJ2-1; CDR3 protein: CACPGTGLLEFF
D gene: TRBD1; V gene: TRBV9; J gene: TRBJ1-5; CDR3 protein: CASSVGTGPSNQPQHF
D gene: NA; V gene: TRBV12-3/TRBV12-4; J gene: TRBJ1-1; CDR3 protein: CASSFSGGENTEAFF
D gene: TRBD1; V gene: TRBV6-1; J gene: TRBJ2-5; CDR3 protein: CASSPQGAKQETQYF
D gene: TRBD1; V gene: TRBV6-5; J gene: TRBJ2-1; CDR3 protein: CASTSRTGAVDEQFF
D gene: TRBD2; V gene: TRBV20-1; J gene: TRBJ2-1; CDR3 protein: CSASDGGANEQFF
D gene: NA; V gene: TRBV28; J gene: TRBJ2-5; CDR3 protein: CASSIPGQLQETQYF
D gene: NA; V gene: TRBV28; J gene: TRBJ1-6; CDR3 protein: CASVGARRIPLHF
D gene: TRBD1; V gene: TRBV20-1; J gene: TRBJ2-7; CDR3 protein: CSARGTGGYEQYF
D gene: NA; V gene: TRBV27; J gene: TRBJ1-5; CDR3 protein: CASSLGENQPQHF
D gene: TRBD1; V gene: TRBV25-1; J gene: TRBJ1-5; CDR3 protein: CASQTGKGNQPQHF
D gene: NA; V gene: TRBV4-1; J gene: TRBJ2-1; CDR3 protein: CASSQVSNEQFF